This T cell receptor beta chain was sequenced during a study of cytomegalovirus exposure and HLA in healthy donors (dated by TCRdb to the late 2010s). As for the study more broadly: In an earlier analysis of 550 to 750 of the donors, 250 to 350 Gb of sequence data and 120 million or so unique TCR beta sequences from roughly 180 million T cells were reported. Among the roughly 390 genotyped donors, 81% belonged to the genetic ancestry cluster associated with self-reported Caucasian donors. Roughly 5 DR-DQ haplotypes were treated as single units for association and clustering because of strong linkage in the cohort. To decide whether each TCR beta V gene segment behaved as functional or pseudogenic, an earlier analysis of some 600 of the donors relied on high-throughput TCR beta sequencing. Among roughly 400 genotyped donors of the cohort, an average of roughly 240,000 unique TCR beta nucleotide sequences were sequenced per donor, approximately 20% of them non-productive. A later analysis re-examined previously published TCR beta repertoires from over 500 donors and added high-resolution HLA genotyping to investigate patterns of TCR occurrence. In a later genetic analysis, genome-wide SNP genotypes for about three fifths of the roughly 670 donors were used, and that subset was treated as a discovery cohort. A separate validation cohort of roughly 130 different subjects was used in addition to the 666-subject first cohort. An early release covering roughly 580 HLA-typed donors comprised about 290 gigabases of sequencing data and 65 million to 100 million unique TCR sequences. To predict cytomegalovirus infection status, the study combined high-throughput TCR immunosequencing, statistical association of individual TCRs with disease status, and machine learning. Rather than drawing on any new phenotypic data, the later analysis identified candidate immune exposures from TCR beta sequences and the way those sequences occurred across donors. Every repertoire in the discovery cohort had been generated on one and the same sequencing platform. Donor age, sex, ethnicity and CMV serostatus were compiled alongside the repertoire data. The study aimed to test whether cataloging public T cell receptors could reveal signatures of past pathogen exposure. Typing coverage differed by locus: A, B, C, DRB1 and DQB1 were typed in about 629-630 donors, DQA1 in 522, DPA1 in some 600, and DPB1 in approximately 450. HLA typing covered class I and class II loci at four-digit resolution. The study profiled the T cell repertoires of some 610 subjects by immunosequencing and related them to cytomegalovirus serostatus. What the study reported, not specific to this receptor: A later genetic analysis reported fewer N-insertions in productive TCRs among donors in an Asian-associated ancestry cluster than the approximately 670-donor mean. An earlier analysis of approximately 590 of the donors showed that most TCR beta V segments appeared in productive rearrangements either about 90% or about 30% of the time, which broadly matched IMGT annotations. At a false discovery rate of 0.05, a later analysis linked 16,000 or so TCR beta sequences to specific HLA alleles. The authors suggested that the approach could potentially be extended to other disease states and immunological phenotypes. A later genetic analysis associated a missense DCLRE1C variant with V-gene and J-gene trimming of TCR beta chains, and an independent cohort replicated the association. Sequencing depth was assumed to be roughly uniform across donors in the presence/absence analyses, though that assumption may not hold. Across donors, most TCR sequences were observed very rarely, whereas some public TCRs were present in many individuals. Only TCR beta chains were sequenced in this cohort, and the absence of alpha or paired-chain data limited detectable features. A further reported finding was that TCR beta sequences accurately predicted the HLA-A and HLA-B alleles for most subjects in the first cohort. A later analysis found that TCR association rates varied across HLA loci, with DRB1 alleles showing the most associated TCRs and HLA-C alleles the fewest. For the cohort, immune exposure information was limited to CMV serostatus. In a later analysis, several top co-occurrence clusters were reported to appear linked to parvovirus B19, influenza, CMV and Epstein-Barr virus. A later analysis found that most CMV-associated TCR beta chains appeared HLA-restricted, with HLA associations seemingly driven largely by CMV exposure. A group of highly shared sequence variants was considered likely to be a technical artifact of the sequencing pipeline. Because HLA typing was unavailable for some donors at each locus, only the typed subset was used in association tests. Because counts were too low, roughly 18 rarely observed V segments, including chromosome 9 orphons, were left out of the earlier analysis of some 640 of the donors. In a later analysis, HLA-associated TCR beta chains were found to be more clonally expanded and to have lower generation probabilities than equally common non-associated chains. The study listed approximately 150 TCR beta chains as associated with cytomegalovirus. In vitro tests confirmed that three of the cytomegalovirus-associated TCR beta chains recognize cytomegalovirus antigens. The classifier was reported to diagnose cytomegalovirus status with high specificity and sensitivity in both the original and validation cohorts. Linkage disequilibrium might explain the correlated functional status among segregating V segments, but an unknown experimental factor could not be ruled out. The 87-base-pair reads could not distinguish some IMGT-functional V segments, including TRBV6-2 and TRBV6-3, so those segments were excluded. When HLA alleles, especially DR and DQ, strongly co-occurred, TCR associations were difficult to assign to individual alleles.

In total, approximately 690 healthy bone marrow donors made up the cohort. Cohort members were all nominally healthy when sampled, although unrecorded immune exposures were likely present. The donor was CMV seronegative and was included in the group of around 320 seronegative cohort members. A peripheral blood sample was collected from each donor, and TCR beta sequencing was performed on peripheral blood mononuclear cells. Genomic DNA extraction from the blood cell samples was performed with the Qiagen DNeasy Blood Extraction Kit. Per the germline V gene (reference sequence), GTSNPN is the CDR1 and SVGIG is the CDR2. CDR3 length: 13 amino acids, cysteine to phenylalanine. The sequence is cut down to CDR3 DNA, 39 bases in frame from base 1. The V end loses 0 bases and the J end loses 3 bases, and a stretch of 8 bases separates them. In its sample, this clone was seen a few times. This clone's antigen is unknown. No quality values exist for individual bases; no much larger clone is one base distant. The same CDR3 can be traced to other DNA sequences in this sample.

Libraries were prepared through the immunoSEQ multiplex PCR assay. The multiplex PCR relied on a mix of 60 forward primers for TCR Vbeta segments and 13 reverse primers for TCR Jbeta segments. A multiplex PCR assay on genomic DNA amplified the CDR3 region of rearranged TCR beta genes. The Illumina HiSeq System was used to sequence the amplified TCR beta libraries as 87-base-pair reads. Per the source publication's procedure: Across the 500 to 700 repertoires, a later analysis counted around 80 million unique TCR beta chains, around 11 million of which were shared by at least two donors. A nearest-neighbor algorithm error-corrected the raw reads and collapsed the reads into unique sequences, merging closely related sequences to remove PCR and sequencing errors. To assign V, D and J gene segments, CDR3 sequences were aligned to IMGT reference sequences. For a sequence to be retained, a match of at least six nucleotides was required to both a V gene segment and a J gene segment. A rearrangement was called productive if the CDR3 had no stop codons and remained in frame with V and J, and every other rearrangement was called non-productive. Following IMGT convention, CDR3 was defined as the stretch from the second conserved V-encoded cysteine to the conserved J-encoded phenylalanine. Sequences without an unambiguous match to a single V gene segment were excluded from the earlier analysis of about 600 of the donors. In an earlier analysis of 587 of the donors, V segments were called functional above 56.7% productive rearrangements and were called segregating when the between-donor standard deviation exceeded 5%. A statistical classification framework was developed to diagnose cytomegalovirus status using the catalog of TCR beta chain sequences. In a later analysis, V and J genes were assigned by comparing TCR nucleotide sequences against IMGT/GENE-DB human TR gene sequences. Using the TCRdist pipeline, a later analysis assigned CDR3 sequences along with most-parsimonious VDJ recombination scenarios. A later analysis defined each TCR beta chain by its CDR3 amino acid sequence plus V-gene family, and excluded reads lacking a unique V-gene family. To address suspected cross-contamination and a sequencing artifact, a later analysis removed 592 highly shared, low-generation-probability nucleotide sequences. For each public chain, a later analysis derived a clonal expansion index from normalized ranks of inferred template counts within each repertoire. In a later analysis, generation probabilities were computed using a VDJ recombination model fitted to out-of-frame rearrangements, and the results were checked against IGoR. A later analysis scored TCR-TCR, TCR-HLA and TCR-CMV co-occurrence with hypergeometric tests, applying a repertoire-size bias correction to TCR pairs. False discovery rates were estimated in a later analysis by permuting HLA or CMV assignments 20 times. In a later analysis, co-occurring TCRs were grouped with DBSCAN, and TCRdist sequence similarity was added when clustering was performed within HLA-allele-positive subsets. Repertoires with fewer than 30,000 or more than 120,000 public chains were left out of co-occurrence clustering, as were a handful of repertoires with anomalous nucleotide sharing. TCRdb provides this immuneACCESS table in a form limited to in-frame rearrangements. Some clones are lacking; in checked studies, under half of them reflect an unresolved V gene, and why the rest are absent is not known. V, J and clone size are those of that table, while D and trimming were read from the DNA. For this sample the table gives approximately 59,000 clones, of which 60% to 80% were detected only once. In total, the top ten clones hold around 2.8% of the sample.

The source of this sequence is a man aged 30-40 years in good health and CMV-seronegative. The sequenced sample consisted of PBMCs. This receptor chain uses TRBV30 and TRBJ1-1; matching of 5 bases hints at TRBD1 as the D gene. The encoded CDR3 is CAWSVGEDTEAFF. The bases are TGTGCCTGGAGTGTGGGGGAGGACACTGAAGCTTTCTTT.